This TCR beta chain was identified in a study of cytotoxic CD8 clonotypes in ibrutinib-treated CLL. The wider study: Samples averaged approximately 240,000 productive templates and roughly 86,000 productive rearrangements.

Study-wide findings and caveats: Measured clonality at baseline was greater than in age-matched healthy donors and tracked with circulating CD8+ T-cell counts. There were differences in sampling times between sustained-remission and progressing patients.

Some clones are missing from TCRdb's copy, which holds only in-frame ones; the method was immunoSEQ multiplex PCR. The repertoire includes approximately 170,000 clones, roughly 88% of them detected once, and approximately 2.9% sits in the top ten. Germline V lookup: CDR1 LNHDA, CDR2 SQIVND (reference sequence). The CDR3 has 15 amino acids. V was pared by 5 bases and J by 0 bases, with 13 bases between. In regard to this clone: Its cognate antigen is unknown.

The sequence derives from a human donor with chronic lymphocytic leukemia. This specimen consisted of PBMCs, obtained at disease progression, from a patient treated with ibrutinib. The genes are TRBV19 and TRBJ1-1; D uncertain. In DNA, the CDR3 is TGTGCCAGTAGTCATAAGAGACAAATGAACACTGAAGCTTTCTTT. Translated, it gives CASSHKRQMNTEAFF.